This T cell receptor (beta chain) was observed in a study of cytotoxic CD8 clonotypes in ibrutinib-treated CLL. Profiled with immunoSEQ multiplex PCR; TCRdb holds only in-frame clones, not every one. The repertoire holds about 45,000 clones, with under 80% as singletons. The origin of this receptor is a human donor with chronic lymphocytic leukemia. Sequencing used PBMCs, obtained after 24 months of ibrutinib treatment.

CDR3: CASSLGDRVGTEAFF. The CDR3 DNA is TGTGCCAGCAGTTTAGGGGACAGGGTAGGTACTGAAGCTTTCTTT. The chain employs TRBV28 and TRBJ1-1; 9 bases line up with TRBD1. The CDR3 extends over 15 amino acids. CDR1 and CDR2 from the germline V gene are MDHEN and SYDVKM. The V segment lost 2 bases and the J segment 5 bases; nucleotides outside the gene matches: 6.